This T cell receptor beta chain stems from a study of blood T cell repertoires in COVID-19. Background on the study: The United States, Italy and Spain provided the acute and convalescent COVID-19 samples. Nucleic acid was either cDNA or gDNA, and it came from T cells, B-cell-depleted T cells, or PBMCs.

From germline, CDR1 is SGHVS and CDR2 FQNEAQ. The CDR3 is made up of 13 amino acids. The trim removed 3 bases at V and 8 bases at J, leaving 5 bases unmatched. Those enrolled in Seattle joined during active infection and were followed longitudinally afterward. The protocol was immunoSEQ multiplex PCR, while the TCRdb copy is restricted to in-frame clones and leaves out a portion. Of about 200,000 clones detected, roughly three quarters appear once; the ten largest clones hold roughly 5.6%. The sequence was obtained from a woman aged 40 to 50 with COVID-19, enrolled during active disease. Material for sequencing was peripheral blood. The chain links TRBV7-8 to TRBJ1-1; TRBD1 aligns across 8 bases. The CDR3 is CASSFGTGNEAFF. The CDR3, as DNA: TGTGCCAGCAGCTTTGGGACAGGCAACGAAGCTTTCTTT. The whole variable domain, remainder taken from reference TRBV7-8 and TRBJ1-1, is GAGVSQSPRYKVAKRGQDVALRCDPISGHVSLFWYQQALGQGPEFLTYFQNEAQLDKSGLPSDRFFAERPEGSVSTLKIQRTQQEDSAVYLCASSFGTGNEAFFGQGTRLTVV.